The 5 T cell receptor beta chains listed next were all sequenced from one sample in a study of blood T cell repertoires in COVID-19. Only in-frame clones appear in the TCRdb table, and some are missing; sequencing was by immunoSEQ multiplex PCR. The sample lists about 15,000 clones, 73% occurring once. Sequencing used peripheral blood. The receptors were gathered from a boy aged 2 to 9 with active or convalescent COVID-19.

The chain couples TRBV29-1 to TRBJ1-1; D gene uncertain. In germline, CDR1 is SQVTM, CDR2 ANQGSEA. There are 12 residues in the CDR3. Deletions cut 7 bases from V and 5 bases from J, with 14 bases between. Here the CDR3 reads CSGVSPSTEAFF. The CDR3 nucleotides are TGCAGCGGCGTGTCCCCGAGTACTGAAGCTTTCTTT.

This chain joins TRBV28 and TRBJ1-4; D may be TRBD1 (5 bases). CDR1 is MDHEN, CDR2 SYDVKM, per germline. The CDR3 contains 15 residues. Trimming pared 1 base from V and 8 bases from J, leaving 14 bases between. In nucleotides, the CDR3 is TGTGCCAGCAGTTTATTCTCTGGGGCACTGGAAAAACTGTTTTTT. Protein sequence: CASSLFSGALEKLFF. Supplemented by reference TRBV28 and TRBJ1-4, the full variable domain reads DVKVTQSSRYLVKRTGEKVFLECVQDMDHENMFWYRQDPGLGLRLIYFSYDVKMKEKGDIPEGYSVSREKKERFSLILESASTNQTSMYLCASSLFSGALEKLFFGSGTQLSVL.

By sample fraction, this clone is medium-sized. The chain combines TRBV4-3 with TRBJ2-5, with a tentative D call TRBD2 (6 bases). CDR1 and CDR2 (germline): LGHNA, YSLEER. There are 13 residues in the CDR3. The V and J ends lost 4 bases and 4 bases respectively, with 10 bases between them. CDR3 region: CASSPFSGETQYF. The CDR3 region has the DNA TGCGCCAGCAGCCCTTTTAGCGGAGAGACCCAGTACTTC.

The chain links TRBV10-1 to TRBJ1-4; maybe TRBD1 (6 bases). The CDR3 is 14 residues long. Trimming took 6 bases from V and 7 from J, leaving 15 bases between them. The germline CDR1 and CDR2 sequences are WNHNN and SYGVQD (reference sequence). CDR3 sequence: CASSPGGGGEKLFF. In nucleotides, the CDR3 is TGCGCCAGCAGCCCCGGAGGGGGGGGTGAAAAACTGTTTTTT.

This chain uses TRBV28 with TRBJ1-3, with no clear D. The CDR3 extends over 14 amino acids. Trimming took 4 bases from V and 0 from J, leaving 7 bases between them. Germline CDR1 and CDR2: MDHEN and SYDVKM. The CDR3 nucleotides are TGTGCCAGCAGTTCTAGTAGCTCTGGAAACACCATATATTTT. Translation gives CASSSSSSGNTIYF.